The entry below gives a single T cell receptor (beta chain) sequence along with its context. What it recognizes is unknown. The sample comes from a study of T cell responses to AZD1222 COVID-19 vaccine. Germline CDR1 MNHEY, CDR2 SVGEGT. The J segment lost 4 bases and the V segment lost 4 bases, leaving 7 bases of the junction unmatched. The CDR3 totals 14 residues. Some clones are missing from TCRdb's copy, which holds only in-frame ones; the method was immunoSEQ multiplex PCR. Here the sample spans under 200,000 clones, roughly 90% being singletons. Study-level points and caveats: All repertoire sampling was performed exclusively after the peak T cell response. Increased Spike-specific TCR breadth and depth were observed after two AZD1222 doses. Mostly white British, mostly female donors; authors suggested clonal diversity may be underestimated. At baseline, just a handful of AZD1222 recipients tested seropositive.

The sample consisted of peripheral blood, taken 28 days after the second AZD1222 dose. V and J are TRBV6-2 or TRBV6-3 and TRBJ2-7, with 7 bases fitting TRBD1. This TCR was recovered from an adult who received the AZD1222 COVID-19 vaccine. CDR3 protein: CASSFGDRPYEQYF. The CDR3 DNA sequence: TGTGCCAGCAGTTTTGGGGACAGACCATACGAGCAGTACTTC.